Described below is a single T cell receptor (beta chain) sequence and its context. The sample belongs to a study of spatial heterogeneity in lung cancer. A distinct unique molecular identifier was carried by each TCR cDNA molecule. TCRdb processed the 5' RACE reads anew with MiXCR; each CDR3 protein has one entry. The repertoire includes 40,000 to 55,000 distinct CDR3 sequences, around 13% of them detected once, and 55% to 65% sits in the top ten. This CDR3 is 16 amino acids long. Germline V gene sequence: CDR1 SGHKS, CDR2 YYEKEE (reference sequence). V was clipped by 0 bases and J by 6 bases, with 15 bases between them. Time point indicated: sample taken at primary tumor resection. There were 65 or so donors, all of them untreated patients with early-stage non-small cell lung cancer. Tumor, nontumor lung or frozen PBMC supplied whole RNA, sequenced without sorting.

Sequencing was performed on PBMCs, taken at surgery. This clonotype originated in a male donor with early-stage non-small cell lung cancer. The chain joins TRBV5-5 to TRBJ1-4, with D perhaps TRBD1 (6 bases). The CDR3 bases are TGTGCCAGCAGCTTGGCCAACTTGGGACAAGATGAAAAACTGTTTTTT. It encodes CASSLANLGQDEKLFF. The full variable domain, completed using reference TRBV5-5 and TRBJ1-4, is DAGVTQSPTHLIKTRGQQVTLRCSPISGHKSVSWYQQVLGQGPQFIFQYYEKEERGRGNFPDRFSARQFPNYSSELNVNALLLGDSALYLCASSLANLGQDEKLFFGSGTQLSVL.